The rows below give T cell receptor beta chains drawn from one sample of a study of OX40 agonist ivuxolimab in advanced cancers. Data came from immunoSEQ multiplex PCR; TCRdb stores just in-frame clones and leaves some out. Counted here are under 85,000 clones, about 92% occurring once; the ten biggest clones make up 4.5% to 5%. Sequenced here: CD4+ or CD8+ T cells sorted from blood, sampled in a trial of the OX40 agonist ivuxolimab. The origin of the receptors is an adult with an advanced solid tumor such as melanoma, head and neck, liver or kidney cancer. CDR3s include the opening cysteine and the closing phenylalanine or tryptophan. Each record gives: J gene, V gene, D gene, CDR3 protein. D genes are given only for firm matches.

j_gene: TRBJ1-2
v_gene: TRBV29-1
d_gene: TRBD1
CDR3aa: CSVEGQGVGYGYTF

j_gene: TRBJ2-5
v_gene: TRBV19
d_gene: TRBD2
CDR3aa: CASSIASGAETQYF

j_gene: TRBJ1-2
v_gene: TRBV10-3
d_gene: TRBD1
CDR3aa: CAISAVRDSTSYTF

j_gene: TRBJ2-2
v_gene: TRBV9
d_gene: -
CDR3aa: CASSVAFGGRGDTGELFF

j_gene: TRBJ2-1
v_gene: TRBV4-3
d_gene: TRBD2
CDR3aa: CASSQDFGEIAGVVYNEQFF

j_gene: TRBJ2-1
v_gene: TRBV2
d_gene: -
CDR3aa: CASRIRDREFF

j_gene: TRBJ2-1
v_gene: TRBV7-9
d_gene: TRBD2
CDR3aa: CASSFFLAGGSNEQFF

j_gene: TRBJ1-2
v_gene: TRBV6-1
d_gene: TRBD1
CDR3aa: CASRSTGGSGYGYTF

j_gene: TRBJ2-7
v_gene: TRBV7-3
d_gene: -
CDR3aa: CASSLTNTGFVPSYEQYF

j_gene: TRBJ2-6
v_gene: TRBV7-2
d_gene: -
CDR3aa: CASSLALSVLTF

j_gene: TRBJ1-5
v_gene: TRBV2
d_gene: TRBD1
CDR3aa: CASSDRGAGGRQPQHF

j_gene: TRBJ1-4
v_gene: TRBV7-2
d_gene: -
CDR3aa: CASSPRLEGEKLFF

j_gene: TRBJ2-5
v_gene: TRBV18
d_gene: -
CDR3aa: CASSPADETQYF

j_gene: TRBJ1-4
v_gene: TRBV4-3
d_gene: -
CDR3aa: CASSHGRPLNEKLFF

j_gene: TRBJ2-7
v_gene: TRBV6-1
d_gene: -
CDR3aa: CASSVGLDYEQYF

j_gene: TRBJ1-4
v_gene: TRBV5-6
d_gene: -
CDR3aa: CASSYKRGTGSTNEKLFF

j_gene: TRBJ2-2
v_gene: TRBV7-9
d_gene: -
CDR3aa: CASSPRTVNTGELFF

j_gene: TRBJ2-1
v_gene: TRBV7-8
d_gene: TRBD2
CDR3aa: CASSFTGTSGYNEQFF

j_gene: TRBJ2-5
v_gene: TRBV4-3
d_gene: -
CDR3aa: CASSQDARGGQETQYF

j_gene: TRBJ2-7
v_gene: TRBV5-6
d_gene: -
CDR3aa: CASSSSGPQQYF

j_gene: TRBJ1-2
v_gene: TRBV11-2
d_gene: -
CDR3aa: CASSLGAVYYF

j_gene: TRBJ2-1
v_gene: TRBV6-6
d_gene: TRBD1
CDR3aa: CASSNVGQGLNEQFF

j_gene: TRBJ1-3
v_gene: TRBV6-1
d_gene: -
CDR3aa: CASSDLGGRGNTIYF

j_gene: TRBJ1-6
v_gene: TRBV4-3
d_gene: -
CDR3aa: CASSLTAGSPLHF

j_gene: TRBJ2-7
v_gene: TRBV7-2
d_gene: TRBD2
CDR3aa: CASSLVPGGGGEQYF

j_gene: TRBJ2-6
v_gene: TRBV30
d_gene: -
CDR3aa: CAWRALSGANVLTF

j_gene: TRBJ2-3
v_gene: TRBV27
d_gene: TRBD2
CDR3aa: CASSLTSWRTDTQYF

j_gene: TRBJ2-3
v_gene: TRBV7-9
d_gene: -
CDR3aa: CASSQSRALNTDTQYF